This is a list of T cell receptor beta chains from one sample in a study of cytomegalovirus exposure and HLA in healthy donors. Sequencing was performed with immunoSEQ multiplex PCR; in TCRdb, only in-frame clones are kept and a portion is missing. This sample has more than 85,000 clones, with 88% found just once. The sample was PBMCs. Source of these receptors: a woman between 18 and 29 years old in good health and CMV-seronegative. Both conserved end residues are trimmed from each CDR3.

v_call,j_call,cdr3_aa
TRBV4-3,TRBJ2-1,ASSQGLHREQF
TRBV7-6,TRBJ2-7,ASSSTSGSLAYEQY
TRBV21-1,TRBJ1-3,ASSAGQGYTIY
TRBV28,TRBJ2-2,ASRLRSRGRRSGELF
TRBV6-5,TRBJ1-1,ASSYYMQGDTEAF
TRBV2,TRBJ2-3,ASNPSGGSDTQY
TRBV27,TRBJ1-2,ASTPDGYT
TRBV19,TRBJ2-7,ASSIFSGGASHEQY
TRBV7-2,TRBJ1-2,ASSSGAGGYT
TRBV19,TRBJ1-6,ASTETGWGSPLH
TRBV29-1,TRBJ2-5,SPQGLGETQY
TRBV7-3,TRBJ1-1,ASSLTGQGTEAF
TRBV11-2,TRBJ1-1,ASSRTGANTEAF
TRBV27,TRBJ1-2,ASSYRDRGLYGYT
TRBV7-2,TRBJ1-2,ASTQGPNYGYT
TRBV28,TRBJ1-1,ASSSVKGRIGNTEAF
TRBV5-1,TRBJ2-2,ASSLARNRDTGELF
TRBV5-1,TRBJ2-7,ASSLAGGDYEQY
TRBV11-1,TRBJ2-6,ASSLLQGVHSGANVLT
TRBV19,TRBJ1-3,ASSIGTSGNTIY
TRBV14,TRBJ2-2,ASSSRQGMLTGELF
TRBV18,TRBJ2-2,ASSRLAGGENTGELF
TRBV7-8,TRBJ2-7,ASSPPRAGTLKNEQY
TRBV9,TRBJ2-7,ASSVGGQGPYEQY
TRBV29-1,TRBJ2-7,SVEDPETYEQY
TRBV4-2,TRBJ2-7,ASSQDIGAYEQY
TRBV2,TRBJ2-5,ASTRRETQY
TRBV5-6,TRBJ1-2,ASSFGENYGYT
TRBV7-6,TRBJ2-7,ASSLAYRSYEQY
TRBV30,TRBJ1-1,AWREQPNTEAF
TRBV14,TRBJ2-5,ASSPFLAGGLGRETQY
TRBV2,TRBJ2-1,ASSSGTDYNEQF
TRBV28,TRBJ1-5,ASMEAGSNQPQH
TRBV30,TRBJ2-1,AWSEARGNEQF
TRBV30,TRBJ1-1,AWSIRGWAF
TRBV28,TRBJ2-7,ASRGTGVDYEQY
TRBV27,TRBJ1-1,ASSSNGPGGAWYTEAF
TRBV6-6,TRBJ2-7,ASRTGGPYEQY
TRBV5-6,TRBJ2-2,ASSFGGQGPNTGELF
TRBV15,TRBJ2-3,ATSSGGAHTDTQY
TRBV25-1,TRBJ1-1,ASSEYGEEGGSNTEAF
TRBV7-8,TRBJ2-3,ASSWTPGTSGRNTDTQY
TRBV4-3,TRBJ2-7,ASSRPLTGDLYEQY
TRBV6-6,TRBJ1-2,ASTPTGDYGYT
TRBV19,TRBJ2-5,ASRSGGAKETQY